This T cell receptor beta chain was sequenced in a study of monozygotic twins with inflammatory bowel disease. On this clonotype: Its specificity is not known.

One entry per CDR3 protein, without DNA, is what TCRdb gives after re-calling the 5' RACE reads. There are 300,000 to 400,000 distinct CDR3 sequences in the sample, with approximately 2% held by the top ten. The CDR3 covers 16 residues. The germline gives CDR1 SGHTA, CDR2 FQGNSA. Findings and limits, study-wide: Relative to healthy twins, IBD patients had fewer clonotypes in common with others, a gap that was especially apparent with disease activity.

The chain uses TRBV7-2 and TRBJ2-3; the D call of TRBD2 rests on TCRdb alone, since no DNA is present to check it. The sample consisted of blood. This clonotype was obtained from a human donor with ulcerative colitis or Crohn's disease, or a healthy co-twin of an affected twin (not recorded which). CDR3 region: CASSYVLAGGTDTQYF.